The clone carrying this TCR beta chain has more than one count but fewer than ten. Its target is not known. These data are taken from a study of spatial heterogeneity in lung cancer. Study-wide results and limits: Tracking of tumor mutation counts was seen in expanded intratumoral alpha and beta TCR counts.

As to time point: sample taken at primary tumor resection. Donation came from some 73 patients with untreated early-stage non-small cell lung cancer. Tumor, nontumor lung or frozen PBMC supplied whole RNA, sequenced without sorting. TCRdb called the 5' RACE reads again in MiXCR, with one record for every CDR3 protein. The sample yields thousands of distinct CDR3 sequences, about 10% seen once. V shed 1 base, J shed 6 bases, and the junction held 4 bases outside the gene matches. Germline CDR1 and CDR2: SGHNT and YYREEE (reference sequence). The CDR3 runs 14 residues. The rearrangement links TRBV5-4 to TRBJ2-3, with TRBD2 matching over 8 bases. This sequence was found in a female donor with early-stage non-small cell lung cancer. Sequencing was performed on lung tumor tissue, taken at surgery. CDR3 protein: CASSLWRGADTQYF. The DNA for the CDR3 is TGTGCCAGCAGCTTGTGGCGGGGGGCGGATACGCAGTATTTT.